By frequency in the sample, the clone carrying this TCR beta chain is medium-sized. Antigen unknown. The data were obtained in a study of OX40 agonist ivuxolimab in advanced cancers. V was shortened by 0 bases and J by 4 bases, with 9 bases between the two germline ends. This CDR3 comprises 15 residues. Germline V CDR1 and CDR2: LGHNA, YSLEER. Findings of the study overall: Some nonresponders also had low normalized T-cell clonal expansion.

Profiled with immunoSEQ multiplex PCR; TCRdb holds only in-frame clones, not every one. The sample yields over 15,000 clones, 80% to 90% seen once. The V and J genes are TRBV4-3 and TRBJ1-4, with a weak D call TRBD1 (5 bases). The sample consisted of CD4+ or CD8+ T cells sorted from blood, taken in a trial of the OX40 agonist ivuxolimab. This TCR came from an adult with an advanced solid tumor such as melanoma, head and neck, liver or kidney cancer. CDR3 sequence: CASSQDGGFNEKLFF. The CDR3 DNA sequence: TGCGCCAGCAGCCAAGATGGGGGGTTTAATGAAAAACTGTTTTTT.